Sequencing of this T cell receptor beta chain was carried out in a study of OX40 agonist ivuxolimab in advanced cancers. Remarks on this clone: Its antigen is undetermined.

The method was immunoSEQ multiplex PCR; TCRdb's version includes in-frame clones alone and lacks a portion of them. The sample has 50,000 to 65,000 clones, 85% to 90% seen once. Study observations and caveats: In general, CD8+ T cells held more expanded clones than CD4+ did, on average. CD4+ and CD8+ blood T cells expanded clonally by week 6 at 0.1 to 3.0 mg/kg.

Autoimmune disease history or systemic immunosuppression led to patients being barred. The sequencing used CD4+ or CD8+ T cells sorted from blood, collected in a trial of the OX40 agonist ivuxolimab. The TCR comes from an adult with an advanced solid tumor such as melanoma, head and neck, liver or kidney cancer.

The CDR3 DNA follows: TGTGCCAGCTCACCCCTGGGACAGGGACCTGGAAACACCATATATTTT. Translation gives CASSPLGQGPGNTIYF. The rearrangement uses TRBV18 and TRBJ1-3, with 9 bases aligning to TRBD1. V gave up 3 bases and J gave up 2 bases; unmatched junction bases: 5. The CDR3 has 16 amino acids. The V gene's germline CDR1 is KGHSH and CDR2 LQKENI.